The following is a T cell receptor (beta chain) sequence with its context. What it recognizes is unknown. These data belong to a study of PD-L1 blockade in urothelial cancer. Study-wide context: Men with urothelial cancer arising in the bladder made up most of the 29 patients.

Germline V CDR1 and CDR2: SGDLS, YYNGEE. The CDR3 totals 14 residues. V lost 5 bases and J lost 4; bases outside the gene matches: 4. Study results and limitations: Improved survival was predicted by pretreatment blood TCR clonality below the median.

Libraries were prepared by immunoSEQ multiplex PCR; TCRdb keeps only in-frame clonotypes and omits some of them. The table shows about 17,000 clones, with 87% occurring only once. Sequenced material: PBMCs, taken around atezolizumab (anti-PD-L1) treatment. The clonotype originates from a man aged 45-65 years with urothelial cancer. The chain links TRBV9 to TRBJ2-1; 9 bases agree with TRBD1. For the CDR3, the DNA is TGTGCCAGCAGACCAGGGACAGGGTACAATGAGCAGTTCTTC. Its translation is CASRPGTGYNEQFF.